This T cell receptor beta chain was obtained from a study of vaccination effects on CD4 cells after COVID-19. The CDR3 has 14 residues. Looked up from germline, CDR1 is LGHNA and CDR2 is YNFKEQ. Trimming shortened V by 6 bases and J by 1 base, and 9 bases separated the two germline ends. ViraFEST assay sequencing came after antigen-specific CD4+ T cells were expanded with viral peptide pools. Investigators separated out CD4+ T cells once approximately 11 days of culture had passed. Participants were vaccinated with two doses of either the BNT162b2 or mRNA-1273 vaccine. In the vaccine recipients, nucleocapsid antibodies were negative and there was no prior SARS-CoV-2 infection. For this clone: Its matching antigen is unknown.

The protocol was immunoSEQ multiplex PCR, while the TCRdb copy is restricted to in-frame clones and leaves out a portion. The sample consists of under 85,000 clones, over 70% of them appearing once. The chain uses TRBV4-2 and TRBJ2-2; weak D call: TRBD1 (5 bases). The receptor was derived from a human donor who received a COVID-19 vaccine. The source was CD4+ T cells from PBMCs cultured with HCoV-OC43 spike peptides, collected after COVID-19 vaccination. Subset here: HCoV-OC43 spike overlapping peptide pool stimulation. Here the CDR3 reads CASRLTGNTGELFF. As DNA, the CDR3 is TGTGCCAGCAGGCTAACAGGGAACACCGGGGAGCTGTTTTTT.